Following are 11 T cell receptor beta chains from one sample sequenced in a study of T cell responses to AZD1222 COVID-19 vaccine. Measured with immunoSEQ multiplex PCR; TCRdb has only the in-frame clones, and not every one. This table has 140,000 or so clones, more than 70% appearing once. This specimen consisted of peripheral blood, obtained 28 days after the second AZD1222 dose. These receptors all stem from an adult who received the AZD1222 COVID-19 vaccine.

The chain carries TRBV18 and TRBJ1-1; D not certain. The length of the CDR3 is 14 residues. Germline V gene lookup returns CDR1 KGHSH and CDR2 LQKENI. Trimming took off 6 bases at V and 1 base at J, with 12 bases between the two ends. In nucleotides, the CDR3 is TGTGCCAGCTCGTCAGGTGGGAAGAACACTGAAGCTTTCTTT. Translation gives CASSSGGKNTEAFF.

This chain links TRBV9 with TRBJ1-2; D unresolved. CDR1 is SGDLS, CDR2 YYNGEE, per germline. There are 13 residues in the CDR3. Trimming took 4 bases from V and 7 from J, leaving 14 bases between them. The CDR3 protein is CASSPVALFGYTF. The CDR3 bases are TGTGCCAGCAGCCCAGTGGCTCTTTTTGGCTACACCTTC. The whole variable domain, filled in from reference TRBV9 and TRBJ1-2, reads DSGVTQTPKHLITATGQRVTLRCSPRSGDLSVYWYQQSLDQGLQFLIQYYNGEERAKGNILERFSAQQFPDLHSELNLSSLELGDSALYFCASSPVALFGYTFGSGTRLTVV.

This clone was recorded a few times. The V and J genes are TRBV19 and TRBJ2-7; no clear D. Germline V CDR1 and CDR2: LNHDA, SQIVND (reference sequence). Trimming left V 10 bases short and J 0 bases short, with 13 bases between. This CDR3 has 13 residues. CDR3 nucleotides: TGTGCCACCTCACCAGTAAGCTCCTACGAGCAGTACTTC. It is translated as CATSPVSSYEQYF.

This chain connects TRBV5-1 to TRBJ2-2; D is perhaps TRBD1 (5 bases). The V gene lost 2 bases and the J gene lost 6 bases, with 14 bases spanning the gap. CDR1 and CDR2 from the germline V gene are SGHRS and YFSETQ. This CDR3 spans 15 amino acids. CDR3 sequence (DNA): TGCGCCAGCAGCTTCACAGGATTTGGGTCCGGGGAGCTGTTTTTT. It encodes CASSFTGFGSGELFF.

This clone came up once. The chain uses TRBV19 and TRBJ1-4; 10 nucleotides align to TRBD1. The V gene end was trimmed by 9 bases and the J gene end by 5 bases; junction bases not matched to a gene: 3. Germline CDR1 is LNHDA and CDR2 is SQIVND (reference sequence). The CDR3 is 13 residues long. In DNA form, the CDR3 reads TGTGCCAGCTCGGGACAGGGGAATGAAAAACTGTTTTTT. Residues: CASSGQGNEKLFF.

The chain is built from TRBV19 and TRBJ1-5; 8 bases are shared with TRBD1. This CDR3 contains 16 residues. Per the germline V gene, CDR1 is LNHDA and CDR2 is SQIVND (reference sequence). V lost 3 bases, J lost 5 bases, and 9 bases stayed unmatched. In DNA form, the CDR3 reads TGTGCCAGTAGTATTTTCGAGACAGGGGTAGATCAGCCCCAGCATTTT. Translating gives CASSIFETGVDQPQHF.

The chain carries TRBV19 and TRBJ1-1; D not resolved. Germline V CDR1 and CDR2: LNHDA, SQIVND (reference sequence). The CDR3 sequence is 13 residues long. V dropped 6 bases and J dropped 3 bases, with 11 bases sitting between them. Here the CDR3 DNA reads TGTGCCAGTAGCAAGGAGGTCTACACTGAAGCTTTCTTT. It codes for CASSKEVYTEAFF.

The chain employs TRBV12-3 or TRBV12-4 and TRBJ1-4; tentative D call: TRBD1 (5 bases). V gave up 3 bases and J gave up 7 bases, with 9 bases separating them. The CDR3 extends over 13 amino acids. The CDR3 reads CASSFGAGEKLFF. CDR3 nucleotide sequence: TGTGCCAGCAGTTTCGGGGCGGGTGAAAAACTGTTTTTT.

The chain employs TRBV2 and TRBJ2-6; 7 bases align to TRBD1. Losses at the gene ends were 8 bases for V and 2 bases for J; bases not matched to a gene: 12. CDR3 length: 17 amino acids. Germline V gene data show CDR1 as SNHLY and CDR2 as FYNNEI. The CDR3 loop is CASGKGAYSPGANVLTF. CDR3 bases: TGTGCCAGCGGGAAGGGGGCGTATTCCCCTGGGGCCAACGTCCTGACTTTC.

The rearrangement joins TRBV28 to TRBJ2-5; TRBD2 is a possible D gene (6 bases). The germline V gene encodes CDR1 MDHEN and CDR2 SYDVKM. Deletions cut 4 bases from V and 3 bases from J, with 6 bases between. The CDR3 has 12 residues. In nucleotides, the CDR3 is TGTGCCAGCAGTTCGGGGGAAGAGACCCAGTACTTC. This gives the protein CASSSGEETQYF.

This clone came up once. This chain links TRBV6-2 or TRBV6-3 with TRBJ1-5; D call uncertain. The V gene's germline CDR1 is MNHEY and CDR2 SVGEGT. The length of the CDR3 is 13 residues. The germline V and J ends were trimmed by 3 bases and 5 bases, with 8 bases remaining between them. The CDR3 spells CASSYDPYQPQHF. CDR3 nucleotides: TGTGCCAGCAGTTATGATCCCTATCAGCCCCAGCATTTT.